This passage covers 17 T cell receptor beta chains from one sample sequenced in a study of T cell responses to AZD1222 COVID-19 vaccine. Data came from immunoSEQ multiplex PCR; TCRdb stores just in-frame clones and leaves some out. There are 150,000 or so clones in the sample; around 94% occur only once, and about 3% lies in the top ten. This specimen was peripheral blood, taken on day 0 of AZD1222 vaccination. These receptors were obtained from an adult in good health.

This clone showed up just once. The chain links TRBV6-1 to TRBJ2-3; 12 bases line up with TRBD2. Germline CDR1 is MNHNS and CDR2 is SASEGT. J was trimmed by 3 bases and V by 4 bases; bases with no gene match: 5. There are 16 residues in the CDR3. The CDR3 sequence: CASSVTSGGATDTQYF. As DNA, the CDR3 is TGTGCCAGCAGTGTGACTAGCGGGGGAGCGACAGATACGCAGTATTTT.

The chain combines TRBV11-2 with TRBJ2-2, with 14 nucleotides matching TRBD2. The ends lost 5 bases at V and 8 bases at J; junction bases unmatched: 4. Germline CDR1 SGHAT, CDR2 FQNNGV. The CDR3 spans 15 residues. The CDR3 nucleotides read TGTGCCAGCAGCCCGGGACTAGCGGGAGAGGGGGAGCTGTTTTTT. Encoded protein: CASSPGLAGEGELFF.

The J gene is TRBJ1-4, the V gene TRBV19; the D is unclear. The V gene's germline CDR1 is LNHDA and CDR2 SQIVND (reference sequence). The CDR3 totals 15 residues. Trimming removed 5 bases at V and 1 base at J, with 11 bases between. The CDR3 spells CASSFNPGTNEKLFF. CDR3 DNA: TGTGCCAGTAGTTTCAATCCTGGAACTAATGAAAAACTGTTTTTT.

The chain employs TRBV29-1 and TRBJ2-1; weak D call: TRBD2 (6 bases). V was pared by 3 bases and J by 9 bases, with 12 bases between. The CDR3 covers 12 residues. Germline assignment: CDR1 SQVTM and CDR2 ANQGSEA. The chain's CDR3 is CSVETGVSEQFF. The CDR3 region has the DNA TGCAGCGTTGAGACGGGAGTCAGTGAGCAGTTCTTC.

CDR3 loop: CASSQRDRPWQYF. In DNA, the CDR3 is TGTGCCAGCAGCCAAAGGGACAGGCCCTGGCAGTACTTC. The V call is TRBV3-1 (or the pseudogene TRBV3-2), the J call TRBJ2-7; 8 nucleotides line up with TRBD1. This CDR3 is 13 amino acids long. Germline-derived CDR1 and CDR2 are LGHDT and YNNKEL (reference sequence). With V trimmed by 2 bases and J by 9 bases, 6 bases remained unmatched.

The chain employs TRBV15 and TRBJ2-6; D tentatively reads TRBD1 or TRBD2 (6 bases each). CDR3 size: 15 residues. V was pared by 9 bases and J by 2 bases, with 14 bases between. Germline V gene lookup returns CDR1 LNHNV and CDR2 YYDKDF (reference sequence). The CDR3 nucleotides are TGTGCCACTGAGGTGGGGGGCGCTGGGGCCAACGTCCTGACTTTC. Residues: CATEVGGAGANVLTF.

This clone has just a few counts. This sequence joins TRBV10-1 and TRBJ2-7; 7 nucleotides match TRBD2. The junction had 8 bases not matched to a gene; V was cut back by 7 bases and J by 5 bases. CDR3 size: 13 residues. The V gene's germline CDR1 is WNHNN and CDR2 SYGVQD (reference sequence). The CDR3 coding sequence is TGCGCCAGCACGCCGGGACTACAAAACGAGCAGTACTTC. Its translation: CASTPGLQNEQYF.

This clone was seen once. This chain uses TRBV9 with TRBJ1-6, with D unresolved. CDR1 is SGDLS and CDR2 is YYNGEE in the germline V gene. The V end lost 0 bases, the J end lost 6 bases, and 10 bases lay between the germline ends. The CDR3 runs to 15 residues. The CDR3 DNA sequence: TGTGCCAGCAGCGTAGCGAAAGGAGCTAATTCACCCCTCCACTTT. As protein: CASSVAKGANSPLHF. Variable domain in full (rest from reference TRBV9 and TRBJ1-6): DSGVTQTPKHLITATGQRVTLRCSPRSGDLSVYWYQQSLDQGLQFLIQYYNGEERAKGNILERFSAQQFPDLHSELNLSSLELGDSALYFCASSVAKGANSPLHFGNGTRLTVT.

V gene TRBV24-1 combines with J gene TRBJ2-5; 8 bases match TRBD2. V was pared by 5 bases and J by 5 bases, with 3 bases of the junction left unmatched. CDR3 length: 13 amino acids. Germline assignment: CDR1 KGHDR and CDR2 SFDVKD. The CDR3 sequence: CATSVGRGETQYF. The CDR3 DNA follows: TGTGCCACCAGTGTCGGGAGGGGGGAGACCCAGTACTTC.

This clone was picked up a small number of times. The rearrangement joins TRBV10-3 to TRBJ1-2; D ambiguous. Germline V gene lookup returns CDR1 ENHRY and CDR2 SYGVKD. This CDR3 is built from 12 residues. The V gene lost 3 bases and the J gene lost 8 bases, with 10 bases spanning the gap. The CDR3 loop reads CAISDKREGYTF. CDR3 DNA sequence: TGTGCCATCAGTGACAAAAGGGAAGGCTACACCTTC.

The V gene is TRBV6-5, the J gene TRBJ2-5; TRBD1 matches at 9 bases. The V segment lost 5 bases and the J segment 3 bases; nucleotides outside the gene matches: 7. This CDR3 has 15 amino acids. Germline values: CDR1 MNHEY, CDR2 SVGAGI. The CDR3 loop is CASSSHRGREETQYF. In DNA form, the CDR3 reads TGTGCCAGCAGTAGCCACAGGGGGCGTGAAGAGACCCAGTACTTC.

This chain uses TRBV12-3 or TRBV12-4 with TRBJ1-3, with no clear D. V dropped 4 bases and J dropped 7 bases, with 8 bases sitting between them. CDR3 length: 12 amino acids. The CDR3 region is CASSSGGNTIYF. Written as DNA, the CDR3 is TGTGCCAGCAGTTCCGGTGGCAACACCATATATTTT.

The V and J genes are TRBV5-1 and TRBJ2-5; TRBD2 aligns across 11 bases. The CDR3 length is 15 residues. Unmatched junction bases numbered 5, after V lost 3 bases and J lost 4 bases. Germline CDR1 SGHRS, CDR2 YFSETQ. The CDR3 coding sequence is TGCGCCAGCAGCTCTCTACTAGCGGGAGTAGAGACCCAGTACTTC. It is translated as CASSSLLAGVETQYF. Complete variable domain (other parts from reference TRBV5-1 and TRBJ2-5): KAGVTQTPRYLIKTRGQQVTLSCSPISGHRSVSWYQQTPGQGLQFLFEYFSETQRNKGNFPGRFSGRQFSNSRSEMNVSTLELGDSALYLCASSSLLAGVETQYFGPGTRLLVL.

The CDR3 spells CSARPHGEQFF. The CDR3 nucleotides read TGCAGTGCTAGACCCCACGGTGAGCAGTTCTTC. J is TRBJ2-1 and V is TRBV20-1, with D unresolved. V was clipped by 2 bases and J by 9 bases, with 8 bases between them. The CDR3 is 11 residues long. The germline V gene encodes CDR1 DFQATT and CDR2 SNEGSKA (reference sequence).

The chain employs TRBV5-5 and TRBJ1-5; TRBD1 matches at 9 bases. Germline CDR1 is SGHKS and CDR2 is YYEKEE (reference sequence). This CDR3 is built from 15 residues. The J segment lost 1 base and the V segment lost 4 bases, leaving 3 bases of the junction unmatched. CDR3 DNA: TGTGCCAGCAGCCAAACAGGGGGCAGCAATCAGCCCCAGCATTTT. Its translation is CASSQTGGSNQPQHF.

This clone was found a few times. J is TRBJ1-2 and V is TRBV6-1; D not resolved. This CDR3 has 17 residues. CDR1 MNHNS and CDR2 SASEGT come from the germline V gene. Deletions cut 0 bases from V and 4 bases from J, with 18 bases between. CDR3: CASSEARPGRRGYGYTF. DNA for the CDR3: TGTGCCAGCAGTGAAGCGCGCCCTGGCAGGCGGGGCTATGGCTACACCTTC.

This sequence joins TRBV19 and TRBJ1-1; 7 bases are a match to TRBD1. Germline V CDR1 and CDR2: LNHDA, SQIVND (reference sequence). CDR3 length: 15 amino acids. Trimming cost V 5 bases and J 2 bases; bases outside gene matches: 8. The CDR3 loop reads CASSHRDSQNTEAFF. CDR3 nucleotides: TGTGCCAGTAGTCACCGGGACAGCCAAAACACTGAAGCTTTCTTT.